Listed below are T cell receptor beta chains from one sample, sequenced in a study of cytomegalovirus exposure and HLA in healthy donors. Sequencing used immunoSEQ multiplex PCR; TCRdb keeps in-frame clones, though not all of them. Among around 150,000 clones, around 68% were seen once, and the ten largest hold about 3%. Sequenced: PBMCs. All receptors come from a woman in her forties in good health and CMV-seropositive. CDR3s include the opening cysteine and the closing phenylalanine or tryptophan. D genes are given only for firm matches. Rows may omit the clone size; those that give it use once, few, many or a size class.

length: 14; size: once; J: TRBJ1-2; V: TRBV28; D: .; CDR3: CASSLLGQNYGYTF; DNA: TGTGCCAGCAGTTTATTGGGGCAGAACTATGGCTACACCTTC
length: 14; size: .; J: TRBJ2-5; V: TRBV5-1; D: .; CDR3: CASSSSSGRETQYF; DNA: TGCGCCAGCAGCTCGTCGTCAGGGCGAGAGACCCAGTACTTC
length: 13; size: .; J: TRBJ2-5; V: TRBV19; D: TRBD1; CDR3: CASTETGLETQYF; DNA: TGTGCCAGTACCGAGACAGGGTTGGAGACCCAGTACTTC
length: 11; size: .; J: TRBJ2-5; V: TRBV20-1; D: .; CDR3: CSARVGETQYF; DNA: TGCAGTGCTAGAGTCGGGGAGACCCAGTACTTC
length: 14; size: .; J: TRBJ1-1; V: TRBV6-5; D: TRBD1; CDR3: CASRTGQGVTEAFF; DNA: TGTGCCAGCAGGACTGGACAGGGCGTCACTGAAGCTTTCTTT
length: 16; size: .; J: TRBJ2-1; V: TRBV4-1; D: TRBD2; CDR3: CASSRLRSSGGDEQFF; DNA: TGCGCCAGCAGCCGCCTAAGGTCTAGCGGGGGTGATGAGCAGTTCTTC
length: 13; size: once; J: TRBJ2-5; V: TRBV5-6; D: TRBD1; CDR3: CASSPDRAETQYF; DNA: TGTGCCAGCAGCCCGGACAGGGCTGAGACCCAGTACTTC
length: 18; size: few; J: TRBJ2-2; V: TRBV19; D: TRBD2; CDR3: CASSISPFLAGGNGELFF; DNA: TGTGCCAGTAGTATAAGCCCCTTTTTAGCGGGAGGGAACGGGGAGCTGTTTTTT
length: 11; size: .; J: TRBJ1-1; V: TRBV27; D: .; CDR3: CASSLRGEAFF; DNA: TGTGCCAGCAGTTTACGGGGTGAAGCTTTCTTT
length: 14; size: .; J: TRBJ2-3; V: TRBV7-2; D: .; CDR3: CASSLVGQTDTQYF; DNA: TGTGCCAGCAGCTTAGTTGGGCAGACAGATACGCAGTATTTT
length: 13; size: .; J: TRBJ2-1; V: TRBV19; D: .; CDR3: CASIRAGADEQFF; DNA: TGTGCCAGTATCCGGGCGGGGGCTGATGAGCAGTTCTTC
length: 15; size: .; J: TRBJ2-3; V: TRBV19; D: TRBD1; CDR3: CASSTLGQGAGTQYF; DNA: TGTGCCAGTAGTACTCTGGGACAGGGGGCTGGGACGCAGTATTTT
length: 14; size: once; J: TRBJ1-1; V: TRBV7-2; D: TRBD1; CDR3: CASSPRWDSLEAFF; DNA: TGTGCCAGCAGCCCCCGTTGGGACAGCTTAGAAGCTTTCTTT
length: 15; size: .; J: TRBJ2-1; V: TRBV9; D: TRBD2; CDR3: CASSVGGRGYNEQFF; DNA: TGTGCCAGCAGCGTAGGCGGGAGGGGTTACAATGAGCAGTTCTTC
length: 18; size: once; J: TRBJ2-5; V: TRBV11-2; D: .; CDR3: CASSLDLDVLAPRETQYF; DNA: TGTGCCAGCAGCTTAGACCTAGACGTCCTAGCGCCGAGGGAGACCCAGTACTTC
length: 16; size: .; J: TRBJ1-1; V: TRBV5-1; D: .; CDR3: CASSLAGTGSNTEAFF; DNA: TGCGCCAGCAGCTTGGCCGGGACTGGATCGAACACTGAAGCTTTCTTT
length: 13; size: .; J: TRBJ2-5; V: TRBV28; D: .; CDR3: CATCGWTEETQYF; DNA: TGTGCCACCTGCGGGTGGACAGAAGAGACCCAGTACTTC
length: 14; size: .; J: TRBJ2-3; V: TRBV5-1; D: TRBD2; CDR3: CASSTGLGTDTQYF; DNA: TGCGCCAGCAGCACCGGACTAGGCACAGATACGCAGTATTTT
length: 14; size: once; J: TRBJ2-2; V: TRBV6-5; D: TRBD1; CDR3: CASSGRQGTGELFF; DNA: TGTGCCAGCAGTGGACGACAGGGGACCGGGGAGCTGTTTTTT
length: 13; size: .; J: TRBJ1-5; V: TRBV12-5; D: .; CDR3: CASGLYPGQPQNF; DNA: TGTGCTAGTGGTTTGTATCCGGGTCAGCCCCAGAATTTT
length: 12; size: .; J: TRBJ2-3; V: TRBV7-9; D: TRBD2; CDR3: CASAERGYTQYF; DNA: TGTGCCAGCGCCGAGCGGGGCTATACGCAGTATTTT
length: 13; size: .; J: TRBJ2-1; V: TRBV23-1; D: .; CDR3: CASSPLFRDEQFF; DNA: TGCGCCAGCAGTCCCTTATTCCGGGATGAGCAGTTCTTC
length: 15; size: once; J: TRBJ2-1; V: TRBV28; D: TRBD2; CDR3: CASSSGSGRLHEQFF; DNA: TGTGCCAGCAGTTCGGGGAGCGGGAGATTACATGAGCAGTTCTTC